This TCR beta chain was recorded in a study of response to subunit inactivated influenza vaccine. A single record per CDR3 protein comes from TCRdb applying MiXCR to the RT-PCR reads. The table lists fewer than 250,000 distinct CDR3 sequences, around 14% of them singletons. Study findings and constraints: Authors suggested few new T cells are recruited by each seasonal influenza vaccination.

Trimming at V came to 3 bases and at J to 4 bases, leaving 9 bases not matched to a gene. The germline CDR1 and CDR2 sequences are DFQATT and SNEGSKA (reference sequence). The CDR3 length is 16 residues. A word on this clonotype: Its antigen is currently unknown.

The source material was CD8+ T cells sorted from PBMCs, sampled roughly 5 days after vaccination. This receptor was taken from a man in his fifties or sixties who received an inactivated influenza vaccine. The V gene is TRBV20-1, the J gene TRBJ2-3, with 11 bases matching TRBD2. The CDR3 region is CSARRTSGSPPDTQYF. CDR3 nucleotide sequence: TGCAGTGCTAGGAGAACTAGCGGGAGCCCCCCAGATACGCAGTATTTT.